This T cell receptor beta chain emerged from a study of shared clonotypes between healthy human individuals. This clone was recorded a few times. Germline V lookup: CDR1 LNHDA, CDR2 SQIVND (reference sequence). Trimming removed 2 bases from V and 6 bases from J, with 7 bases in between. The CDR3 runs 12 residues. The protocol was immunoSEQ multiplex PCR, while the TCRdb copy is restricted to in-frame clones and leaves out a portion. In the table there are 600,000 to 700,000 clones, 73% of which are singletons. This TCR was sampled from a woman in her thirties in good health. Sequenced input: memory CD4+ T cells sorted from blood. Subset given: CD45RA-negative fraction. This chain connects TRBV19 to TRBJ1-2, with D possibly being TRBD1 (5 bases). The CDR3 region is CASSILGDGYTF. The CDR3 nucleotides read TGTGCCAGTAGTATACTAGGGGATGGCTACACCTTC.